This is a list of T cell receptor beta chains from one sample in a study of blood T cell repertoires in COVID-19. Sequenced by immunoSEQ multiplex PCR; TCRdb stores in-frame clones only, minus some. The sample lists fewer than 350,000 clones, roughly 86% occurring once. The sample taken for sequencing was peripheral blood. All receptors derive from a man younger than 30 with active or convalescent COVID-19. The CDR3 runs from the conserved cysteine through the conserved F or W. Fields, in order: CDR3 length, V gene, clone size, D gene, J gene, CDR3 protein, CDR3 DNA. D genes are given only for firm matches. Expanded clones get a size class; other rows say once, few or many, or leave the size out.

>16|TRBV5-3|NA|TRBD2|TRBJ2-2
CARSLARTSGTGELFF
TGTGCCAGAAGCTTGGCTCGGACTAGCGGCACCGGGGAGCTGTTTTTT
>15|TRBV19|NA|NA|TRBJ1-4
CASSIDGRGNEKLFF
TGTGCCAGTAGTATAGATGGGCGGGGCAATGAAAAACTGTTTTTT
>13|TRBV19|NA|NA|TRBJ1-1
CASGEYRATEAFF
TGTGCCAGTGGGGAATACAGGGCCACTGAAGCTTTCTTT
>13|TRBV5-1|NA|NA|TRBJ2-5
CASSFASDETQYF
TGCGCCAGCAGCTTCGCTAGCGACGAGACCCAGTACTTC
>13|TRBV7-8|NA|NA|TRBJ1-1
CASSSVHSTEAFF
TGTGCCAGCAGCTCGGTTCATAGCACTGAAGCTTTCTTT
>15|TRBV6-5|NA|NA|TRBJ1-2
CASSYSGQGLYGYTF
TGTGCCAGCAGTTACTCGGGGCAGGGTCTATATGGCTACACCTTC
>14|TRBV4-1|NA|NA|TRBJ2-7
CASSSVAGSYEQYF
TGCGCCAGCAGCTCCGTTGCAGGGTCCTACGAGCAGTACTTC
>14|TRBV7-8|once|NA|TRBJ2-3
CASSPGLRADTQYF
TGTGCCAGCAGCCCCGGACTCCGTGCAGATACGCAGTATTTT
>16|TRBV5-4|NA|TRBD2|TRBJ2-7
CASSLMVVAGEYEQYF
TGTGCCAGCAGCTTGATGGTGGTAGCGGGGGAATACGAGCAGTACTTC
>13|TRBV2|NA|NA|TRBJ2-4
CASTAYSGNIQYF
TGTGCCAGCACTGCGTACTCAGGGAACATTCAGTACTTC
>15|TRBV5-1|NA|TRBD2|TRBJ2-5
CASSPGLAGQETQYF
TGCGCCAGCAGCCCAGGACTAGCGGGGCAAGAGACCCAGTACTTC
>14|TRBV3-1/TRBV3-2|NA|TRBD1|TRBJ1-6
CASRPQGALSPLHF
TGTGCCAGCAGGCCCCAGGGGGCGCTTTCACCCCTCCACTTT
>15|TRBV10-3|few|TRBD2|TRBJ2-3
CAISGSRGAGDTQYF
TGTGCCATCAGTGGATCGCGGGGGGCTGGAGATACGCAGTATTTT
>13|TRBV3-1/TRBV3-2|NA|NA|TRBJ2-2
CASSLQRKEELFF
TGTGCCAGCAGCCTGCAGAGGAAAGAGGAGCTGTTTTTT
>15|TRBV29-1|NA|TRBD1|TRBJ2-7
CSVWEDRGSPYEQYF
TGCAGCGTCTGGGAGGACAGGGGTTCCCCCTACGAGCAGTACTTC
>20|TRBV6-1|NA|TRBD1|TRBJ2-2
CASSEDGDRVAVPNTGELFF
TGTGCCAGCAGTGAAGACGGGGACAGGGTGGCTGTACCGAACACCGGGGAGCTGTTTTTT
>11|TRBV19|NA|NA|TRBJ1-1
CASSIGTEAFF
TGTGCCAGTAGTATCGGCACTGAAGCTTTCTTT
>14|TRBV28|NA|TRBD1|TRBJ1-2
CASSSGQPPYGYTF
TGTGCCAGCAGTTCGGGACAGCCCCCTTATGGCTACACCTTC
>14|TRBV6-2/TRBV6-3|NA|NA|TRBJ1-2
CASTPGGRVYGYTF
TGTGCCAGCACCCCCGGGGGGAGAGTCTATGGCTACACCTTC
>18|TRBV5-1|NA|TRBD2|TRBJ2-5
CASSPGTSGAPYQETQYF
TGCGCCAGCAGCCCCGGGACTAGCGGGGCCCCGTACCAAGAGACCCAGTACTTC
>17|TRBV11-3|NA|TRBD1|TRBJ2-7
CASSKTGYKTQGDEQYF
TGTGCCAGCAGCAAGACAGGGTACAAAACCCAAGGGGACGAGCAGTACTTC
>15|TRBV18|NA|NA|TRBJ2-2
CASSPSGLNTGELFF
TGTGCCAGCTCACCGTCAGGTTTGAACACCGGGGAGCTGTTTTTT